This record covers a single T cell receptor (beta chain). The source of the sample is a study of blood T cell repertoires in COVID-19. At the level of the study: Samples came from the United States, Italy and Spain, spanning acute and convalescent COVID-19. The analysed material was cDNA or gDNA that came from T cells, B-cell-depleted T cells, or PBMCs.

Germline trimming cut 3 bases from V and 5 bases from J; bases unmatched to any gene: 6. In germline, CDR1 is KGHSH, CDR2 LQKENI. The CDR3 is 15 amino acids. Methods used by the authors: Amplification with reference gene primers provided the estimates of nucleated cell counts. Clones were sequenced by immunoSEQ multiplex PCR, and TCRdb holds only the in-frame ones, with some missing. V, J and clone size reflect that table, while D and trimming were determined from the DNA. The table includes 210,000 or so clones, roughly 87% detected once. The V call is TRBV18, the J call TRBJ1-4; TRBD1 matches 7 bases. Sequenced material: peripheral blood. This TCR derives from a woman aged 18 to 35 who had recovered from COVID-19. CDR3 region: CASSPRDSLNEKLFF. DNA of the CDR3: TGTGCCAGCTCACCTCGGGACAGCCTCAATGAAAAACTGTTTTTT.